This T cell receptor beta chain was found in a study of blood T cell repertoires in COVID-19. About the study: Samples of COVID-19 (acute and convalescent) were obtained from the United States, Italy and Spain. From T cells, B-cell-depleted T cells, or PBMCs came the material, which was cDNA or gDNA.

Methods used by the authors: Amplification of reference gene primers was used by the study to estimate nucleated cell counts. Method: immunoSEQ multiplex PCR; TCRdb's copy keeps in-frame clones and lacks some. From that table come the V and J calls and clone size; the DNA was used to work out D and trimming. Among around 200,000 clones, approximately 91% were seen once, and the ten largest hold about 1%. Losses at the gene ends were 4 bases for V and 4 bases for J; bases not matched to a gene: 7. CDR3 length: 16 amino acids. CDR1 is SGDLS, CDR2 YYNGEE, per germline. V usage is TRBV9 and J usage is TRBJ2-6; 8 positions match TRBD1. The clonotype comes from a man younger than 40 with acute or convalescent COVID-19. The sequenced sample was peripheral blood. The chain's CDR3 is CASSPRTGTGANVLTF. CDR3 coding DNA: TGTGCCAGCAGCCCCCGGACAGGGACCGGGGCCAACGTCCTGACTTTC. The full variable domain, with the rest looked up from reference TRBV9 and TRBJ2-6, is DSGVTQTPKHLITATGQRVTLRCSPRSGDLSVYWYQQSLDQGLQFLIQYYNGEERAKGNILERFSAQQFPDLHSELNLSSLELGDSALYFCASSPRTGTGANVLTFGAGSRLTVL.